The clone carrying this T cell receptor (beta chain) was detected only a few times. These data come from a study of beta chain features in type 1 diabetes. V was pared by 3 bases and J by 0 bases, with 1 base of the junction left unmatched. The CDR3 covers 16 residues. CDR1 is SGHNT, CDR2 YYREEE, per germline (reference sequence). Investigators reverse transcribed all isolated RNA, so they sequenced expressed TCRB transcripts. Data came from immunoSEQ multiplex PCR; TCRdb stores just in-frame clones and leaves some out. The data contain around 99,000 clones, approximately 37% of them singletons. Source material: stem cell memory CD4+ T cells from blood. The chain joins TRBV5-4 to TRBJ2-1, with 12 bases fitting TRBD2. The source of this sequence is a woman aged 18 to 35 in good health. CDR3 region: CASSWGLAGSYNEQFF. The CDR3 DNA is TGTGCCAGCAGCTGGGGACTAGCGGGCTCCTACAATGAGCAGTTCTTC.